This T cell receptor (beta chain) was documented in a study of T-cell reconstitution after alpha-beta-depleted transplantation in children listed by TCRdb under 2016. In the study overall: T-cell immune reconstitution after TCRalphabeta/CD19-depleted allogeneic hematopoietic cell transplantation in children was quantitatively tracked in the study by means of TCR repertoire profiling.

About this clonotype: Its antigen remains unidentified. Base qualities are missing; no much larger clone stands one base away.

Receptor libraries were prepared by PCR. These reads were obtained on an Illumina HiSeq 2500. Molecular barcoding was employed in the preparation of TCR libraries, with unique molecular identifiers being used to normalize TCRbeta repertoire quantification. The public reads were reanalyzed by TCRdb: fastp trimming at Q25, MiXCR alignment, in-frame beta chains only. Rows merge per CDR3 protein into single entries with the most common DNA and genes. For this sample the table gives roughly 610,000 distinct CDR3 sequences, of which roughly a tenth were detected only once. The top ten hold approximately 4.1% of the sample. From its cysteine to its phenylalanine, the CDR3 spans 12 amino acids. Only CDR3 DNA is held: 36 bases, read in frame from base 1. The germline V gene provides CDR1 SQVTM and CDR2 ANQGSEA. V and J lose 0 bases and 9 bases, and a span of 9 bases separates them.

Source: PBMCs from the stem cell graft donor, taken from the stem cell graft. The TCR was taken from a human donor who donated a stem cell graft to a child with acute myeloid leukemia. This sequence uses TRBV29-1 and TRBJ2-1; a tentative D match to TRBD2 spans 7 bases. This receptor has the CDR3 CSVEEGGPEQFF. Read as DNA, the sequence is TGCAGCGTTGAAGAGGGGGGGCCTGAGCAGTTCTTC.